The sequence of this T cell receptor beta chain was determined in a study of human T cells and chemical hapten exposure. General study points: TCRs exceeding 1 in 1000 frequency stayed unchanged with DPC sensitization. As patch test score rose, PT1 expanded TCR counts tended to rise as well. Expanded TCRs made up significantly more big CDR3 similarity clusters than controls did.

The CDR3 consists of 17 residues. Deletions cut 2 bases from V and 0 bases from J, with 15 bases between. Germline CDR1 and CDR2: MDHEN and SYDVKM. Time point noted: pre-sensitization, week 0. Specified treatment: therapeutic diphenylcyclopropenone sensitization with weekly scalp DPC. TCRdb called the RACE reads again in MiXCR, with one record for every CDR3 protein. The sample records some 330,000 distinct CDR3 sequences, roughly 6% being singletons. This clonotype was observed a handful of times. Its matching antigen is unknown. This TCR was recovered from a woman between 18 and 30 years old with alopecia areata. Some clones in this sample may be carry-over from other donors' samples. Material: whole blood, obtained in connection with sensitization to the hapten diphenylcyclopropenone (DPC). The V and J genes are TRBV28 and TRBJ2-3; D might be TRBD2 (5 bases). CDR3 in DNA: TGTGCCAGCAGTTTAGAGACTACCCAGACTAGCACAGATACGCAGTATTTT. Protein sequence: CASSLETTQTSTDTQYF.